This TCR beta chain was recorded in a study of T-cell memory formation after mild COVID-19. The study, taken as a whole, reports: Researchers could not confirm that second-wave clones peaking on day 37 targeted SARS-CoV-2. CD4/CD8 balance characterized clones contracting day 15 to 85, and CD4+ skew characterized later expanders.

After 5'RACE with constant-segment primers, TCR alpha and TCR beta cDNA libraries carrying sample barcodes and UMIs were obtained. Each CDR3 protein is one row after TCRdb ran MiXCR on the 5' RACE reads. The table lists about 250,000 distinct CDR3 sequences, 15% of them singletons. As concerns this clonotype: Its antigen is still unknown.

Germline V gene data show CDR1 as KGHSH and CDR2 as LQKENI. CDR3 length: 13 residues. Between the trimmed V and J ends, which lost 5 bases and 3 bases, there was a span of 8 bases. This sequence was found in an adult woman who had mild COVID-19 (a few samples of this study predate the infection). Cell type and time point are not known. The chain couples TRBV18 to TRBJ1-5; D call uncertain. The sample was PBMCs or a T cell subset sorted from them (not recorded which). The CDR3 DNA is TGTGCCAGCTCAGCCTCTTCCAATCAGCCCCAGCATTTT. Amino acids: CASSASSNQPQHF.